The 27 T cell receptor beta chains below were found in one sample sequenced in a study of response to subunit inactivated influenza vaccine. From the RT-PCR reads, TCRdb called clonotypes with MiXCR, one entry per CDR3 protein. Here the sample spans some 800,000 distinct CDR3 sequences, approximately 22% being singletons. The input for sequencing was PBMCs from blood, taken roughly 5 days after vaccination. The receptors stem from a man in his forties or fifties who received an inactivated influenza vaccine.

This clonotype turned up a few times. V usage is TRBV12-3 or TRBV12-4 and J usage is TRBJ1-2, with 7 bases lining up with TRBD1. The V segment lost 6 bases and the J segment 9 bases; nucleotides outside the gene matches: 13. The CDR3 sequence is 14 residues long. The CDR3 reads CASRQGQTAASYTF. The CDR3 region has the DNA TGTGCCAGCAGACAGGGACAGACGGCGGCAAGCTACACCTTC.

This chain's CDR3 is CASSFTGIAPLHF. Written as DNA, the CDR3 is TGTGCCAGCAGCTTTACAGGCATAGCACCCCTCCACTTT. The J gene is TRBJ1-6, the V gene TRBV5-6; D perhaps matches TRBD1 (5 bases). Trimming removed 2 bases at V and 11 bases at J, with 11 bases between. The CDR3 has 13 residues. Germline CDR1 and CDR2: SGHDT and YYEEEE.

The table lists this clonotype with a few counts. The chain uses TRBV12-3 or TRBV12-4 and TRBJ2-2, with 7 bases matching TRBD2. This CDR3 is built from 13 residues. V shed 6 bases and J 10 bases; nucleotides not matched to a gene: 8. The CDR3 protein is CASRKTSFEELFF. The CDR3 DNA reads TGTGCCAGCAGAAAGACTAGCTTTGAGGAGCTGTTTTTT.

This clonotype was counted a few times. J is TRBJ2-1 and V is TRBV3-1; possible D gene TRBD2, 6 bases. Trimming took off 1 base at V and 7 bases at J, with 11 bases between the two ends. CDR3 size: 14 residues. Per germline, CDR1 LGHDT and CDR2 YNNKEL (reference sequence). The CDR3 is CASSQATGTNEQFF. CDR3 DNA: TGTGCCAGCAGCCAAGCAACCGGGACTAATGAGCAGTTCTTC.

This chain links TRBV7-2 with TRBJ1-6, with D perhaps TRBD1 (6 bases). CDR3 length: 17 residues. V was shortened by 6 bases and J by 0 bases, with 15 bases between the two germline ends. Germline lookup yields CDR1 SGHTA and CDR2 FQGNSA. The CDR3, as DNA: TGTGCCAGCAGACCAACAGGGTTGATCTCCTATAATTCACCCCTCCACTTT. As protein: CASRPTGLISYNSPLHF.

This clonotype was recorded a few times. The chain carries TRBV5-1 and TRBJ2-6; D not certain. This CDR3 spans 15 amino acids. Trimming stripped 7 bases from V and 0 bases from J, with 11 bases between. From germline, CDR1 is SGHRS and CDR2 YFSETQ. CDR3 sequence: CASYVGYSGANVLTF. The CDR3 bases are TGCGCCAGCTACGTGGGGTACTCTGGGGCCAACGTCCTGACTTTC.

This clonotype has more than one count but fewer than ten. This chain uses TRBV28 with TRBJ2-5, with TRBD1 as a possible D gene (6 bases). V was cut by 3 bases and J by 3 bases, with 11 bases left in between. CDR1 and CDR2 (germline): MDHEN, SYDVKM. The CDR3 extends over 14 amino acids. CDR3 nucleotides: TGTGCCAGCAGTTTTCAGGGGACCAAAGAGACCCAGTACTTC. Translating it yields CASSFQGTKETQYF.

The chain combines TRBV7-8 with TRBJ2-1; the D call may be TRBD1 or TRBD2 (6 bases each). The CDR3 is 16 residues long. V gave up 0 bases and J gave up 10 bases, with 19 bases separating them. Germline V lookup: CDR1 SGHVS, CDR2 FQNEAQ. CDR3 region: CASSLARVGGHREQFF. CDR3 DNA: TGTGCCAGCAGCTTAGCGAGGGTCGGGGGCCACCGGGAGCAGTTCTTC. The complete variable domain, with remaining parts taken from reference TRBV7-8 and TRBJ2-1, reads GAGVSQSPRYKVAKRGQDVALRCDPISGHVSLFWYQQALGQGPEFLTYFQNEAQLDKSGLPSDRFFAERPEGSVSTLKIQRTQQEDSAVYLCASSLARVGGHREQFFGPGTRLTVL.

This clonotype was detected a few times. The V and J genes are TRBV12-3 or TRBV12-4 and TRBJ2-1; 9 bases line up with TRBD2. V was clipped by 2 bases and J by 8 bases; unmatched bases: 4. The CDR3 is 14 residues long. DNA of the CDR3: TGTGCCAGCAGTTTATCTAGCGGGAAGGATGAGCAGTTCTTC. Protein: CASSLSSGKDEQFF.

Details on this clonotype: At one end, the junction sequence differs from germline, possibly due to a read error. The rearrangement joins TRBV9 to TRBJ2-3; 10 nucleotides match TRBD2. CDR3 length equals 15 residues. Germline CDR1 SGDLS, CDR2 YYNGEE. CDR3 amino acids: CANSTSGTGTDTQYF. CDR3 DNA sequence: TGTGCCAACAGCACTAGCGGGACAGGCACAGATACGCAGTATTTT.

V gene TRBV6-2 or TRBV6-3 combines with J gene TRBJ2-7, with D perhaps being TRBD1 or TRBD2 (5 bases each). CDR1 is MNHEY, CDR2 SVGEGT, per germline. The CDR3 totals 16 residues. V was clipped by 7 bases and J by 2 bases, with 21 bases between them. CDR3 sequence (DNA): TGTGCCAGCAAACGGGGTCCTGGGGACGAGCCCTACGAGCAGTACTTC. Translated, it gives CASKRGPGDEPYEQYF.

This clonotype was counted only a few times. The chain couples TRBV18 to TRBJ2-7; the D gene is possibly TRBD1 (6 bases). CDR3 size: 14 residues. V was shortened by 5 bases and J by 5 bases, with 16 bases between the two germline ends. Germline CDR1 is KGHSH and CDR2 is LQKENI. For the CDR3, the DNA is TGTGCCAGCTCATACTCCAGGGGTGGTCACGAGCAGTACTTC. Translated, it gives CASSYSRGGHEQYF.

This chain connects TRBV6-1 to TRBJ2-2; a weak D match, TRBD2 (5 bases). This CDR3 has 13 residues. The V gene's germline CDR1 is MNHNS and CDR2 SASEGT. V was pared by 6 bases and J by 3 bases, with 8 bases between. The DNA for the CDR3 is TGTGCCAGCAGGAGGGAGTACACCGGGGAGCTGTTTTTT. Amino acid sequence: CASRREYTGELFF.

The chain carries TRBV7-6 and TRBJ2-1; 8 bases agree with TRBD2. V gave up 8 bases and J gave up 6 bases; unmatched junction bases: 12. Germline V gene data show CDR1 as SGHVS and CDR2 as FNYEAQ. The CDR3 covers 15 residues. CDR3 DNA: TGTGCCAGCGCATTATACGGGAGGGCCACCAATGAGCAGTTCTTC. It specifies CASALYGRATNEQFF.

The chain uses TRBV6-2 or TRBV6-3 and TRBJ2-7; TRBD2 is a possible D gene (5 bases). This CDR3 comprises 13 residues. Germline V gene sequence: CDR1 MNHEY, CDR2 SVGEGT. Trimming took off 3 bases at V and 5 bases at J, with 11 bases between the two ends. CDR3 amino acids: CASSYRETNEQYF. DNA for the CDR3: TGTGCCAGCAGTTATCGGGAAACGAACGAGCAGTACTTC.

This clonotype was counted between two and nine times. V usage is TRBV12-3 or TRBV12-4 and J usage is TRBJ1-2; a possible D gene is TRBD1 (6 bases). V was shortened by 3 bases and J by 4 bases, with 12 bases between the two germline ends. This CDR3 comprises 14 residues. CDR3 nucleotides: TGTGCCAGCAGTTTCGTTCTAGGGGGCTATGGCTACACCTTC. Its translation: CASSFVLGGYGYTF.

The chain has TRBV5-1 and TRBJ2-7, with D hard to call. Germline V gene data show CDR1 as SGHRS and CDR2 as YFSETQ. CDR3 length: 14 amino acids. With 2 bases removed from V and 3 bases from J, the gap between germline ends came to 12 bases. The chain's CDR3 is CASSFGGPDYEQYF. Here the CDR3 DNA reads TGCGCCAGCAGCTTCGGTGGACCCGACTACGAGCAGTACTTC.

This chain connects TRBV7-8 to TRBJ2-3; D may be TRBD1 (5 bases). Germline V gene data show CDR1 as SGHVS and CDR2 as FQNEAQ. The CDR3 extends over 16 amino acids. Trimming removed 3 bases at V and 2 bases at J, with 15 bases between. CDR3 sequence: CASSLRQMIDTDTQYF. In nucleotides, the CDR3 is TGTGCCAGCAGCTTGAGACAGATGATTGACACAGATACGCAGTATTTT.

The CDR3, as DNA: TGCAGCGTCAGAGGACGGTCCGTTCAGACCCAGTACTTC. Its protein is CSVRGRSVQTQYF. The J gene is TRBJ2-5, the V gene TRBV29-1; no clear D gene. Trimming shortened V by 6 bases and J by 6 bases, and 17 bases separated the two germline ends. This CDR3 is 13 amino acids long. Germline V gives CDR1 SQVTM, CDR2 ANQGSEA. The full variable domain, completed using reference TRBV29-1 and TRBJ2-5, is SAVISQKPSRDICQRGTSLTIQCQVDSQVTMMFWYRQQPGQSLTLIATANQGSEATYESGFVIDKFPISRPNLTFSTLTVSNMSPEDSSIYLCSVRGRSVQTQYFGPGTRLLVL.

The rearrangement links TRBV3-1 to TRBJ1-1; a weak D match, TRBD1 (5 bases). The CDR3 has 13 amino acids. Germline V lookup: CDR1 LGHDT, CDR2 YNNKEL (reference sequence). V lost 10 bases and J lost 6, with 18 bases in between. Here the CDR3 reads CATQGSRGAEAFF. The CDR3 coding sequence is TGTGCCACCCAAGGGTCTCGGGGGGCTGAAGCTTTCTTT.

The chain uses TRBV7-2 and TRBJ2-7, with a weak D call TRBD1 (5 bases). This CDR3 region has 14 residues. V lost 5 bases to trimming and J lost 2 bases, with 13 bases between them. Germline values: CDR1 SGHTA, CDR2 FQGNSA. The CDR3 coding sequence is TGTGCCAGCAGCCTCCAACAGGTGACCTACGAGCAGTACTTC. It encodes CASSLQQVTYEQYF.

This clonotype was seen at least ten times. This sequence joins TRBV10-3 and TRBJ2-1, with unresolved D. CDR1 is ENHRY and CDR2 is SYGVKD in the germline V gene. Trimming removed 2 bases from V and 10 bases from J, with 6 bases in between. The CDR3 totals 11 residues. The CDR3 loop is CAISEDMEQFF. The CDR3 DNA reads TGTGCCATCAGTGAGGATATGGAGCAGTTCTTC.

The V call is TRBV9, the J call TRBJ2-3; D ambiguous. This CDR3 is 13 amino acids long. Germline CDR1 reads SGDLS; CDR2 reads YYNGEE. Trimming stripped 2 bases from V and 6 bases from J, with 10 bases between. The CDR3 is CASSVAPGDTQYF. In DNA, the CDR3 is TGTGCCAGCAGCGTTGCCCCCGGGGATACGCAGTATTTT.

This clonotype was detected only a few times. The CDR3 reads CASSELAGGYEQYF. Written as DNA, the CDR3 is TGTGCCAGCAGTGAACTAGCGGGAGGATACGAGCAGTACTTC. The chain has TRBV25-1 and TRBJ2-7, with TRBD2 matching over 11 bases. Germline trimming cut 2 bases from V and 4 bases from J; bases unmatched to any gene: 1. Germline V gene data show CDR1 as MGHDK and CDR2 as SYGVNS. The CDR3 sequence is 14 residues long.

The chain combines TRBV10-3 with TRBJ2-2; TRBD1 might be the D (5 bases). Germline-derived CDR1 and CDR2 are ENHRY and SYGVKD. The CDR3 extends over 14 amino acids. Trimming took off 6 bases at V and 0 bases at J, with 8 bases between the two ends. CDR3 sequence (DNA): TGTGCCATCAGGTTGACAGCGAACACCGGGGAGCTGTTTTTT. Its protein is CAIRLTANTGELFF.

This clonotype has at least ten counts. The chain employs TRBV27 and TRBJ1-1, with D uncertain. V dropped 6 bases and J dropped 0 bases, with 11 bases sitting between them. Looked up from germline, CDR1 is MNHEY and CDR2 is SMNVEV (reference sequence). This CDR3 is built from 14 residues. The CDR3 coding sequence is TGTGCCAGCAGCCCTTTATCTATGAACACTGAAGCTTTCTTT. Translating it yields CASSPLSMNTEAFF.

This chain links TRBV20-1 with TRBJ2-1, with TRBD2 identical over 10 bases. The germline V gene has CDR1 DFQATT and CDR2 SNEGSKA (reference sequence). J was trimmed by 2 bases and V by 4 bases; bases with no gene match: 5. The CDR3 runs 15 residues. CDR3 sequence reads: CSANDLAGAYNEQFF. The CDR3 coding sequence is TGCAGTGCTAACGATCTAGCGGGAGCCTACAATGAGCAGTTCTTC.